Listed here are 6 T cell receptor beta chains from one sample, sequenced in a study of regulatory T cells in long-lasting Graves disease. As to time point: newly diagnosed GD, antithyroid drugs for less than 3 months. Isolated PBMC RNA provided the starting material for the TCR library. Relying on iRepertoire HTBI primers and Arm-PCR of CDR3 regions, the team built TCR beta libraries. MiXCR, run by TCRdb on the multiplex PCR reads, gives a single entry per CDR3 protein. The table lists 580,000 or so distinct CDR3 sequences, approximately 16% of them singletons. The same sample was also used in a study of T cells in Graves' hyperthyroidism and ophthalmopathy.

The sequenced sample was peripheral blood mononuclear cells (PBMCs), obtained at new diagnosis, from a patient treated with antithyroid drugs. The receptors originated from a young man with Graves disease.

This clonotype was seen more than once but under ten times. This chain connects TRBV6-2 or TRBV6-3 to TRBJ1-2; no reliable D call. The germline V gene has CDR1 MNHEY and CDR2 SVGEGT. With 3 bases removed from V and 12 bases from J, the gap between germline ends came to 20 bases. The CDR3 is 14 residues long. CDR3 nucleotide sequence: TGTGCCAGCAGTTATACCGGTTACACGGGAGGCCACACCTTC. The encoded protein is CASSYTGYTGGHTF.

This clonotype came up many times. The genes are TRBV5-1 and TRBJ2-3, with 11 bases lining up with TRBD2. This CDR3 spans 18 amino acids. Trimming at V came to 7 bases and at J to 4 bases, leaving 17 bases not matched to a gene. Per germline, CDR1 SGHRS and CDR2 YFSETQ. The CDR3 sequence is CASLTGDTSGSVADTQYF. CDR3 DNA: TGCGCCAGCCTAACGGGGGATACTAGCGGGAGTGTCGCAGATACGCAGTATTTT.

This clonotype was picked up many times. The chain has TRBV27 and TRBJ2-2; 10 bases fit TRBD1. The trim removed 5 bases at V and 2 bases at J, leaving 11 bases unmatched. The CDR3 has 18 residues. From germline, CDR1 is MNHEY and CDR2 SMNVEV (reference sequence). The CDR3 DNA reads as TGTGCCAGCAGTCCGACGCCGGGACAGGGGCTTAACACCGGGGAGCTGTTTTTT. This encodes CASSPTPGQGLNTGELFF.

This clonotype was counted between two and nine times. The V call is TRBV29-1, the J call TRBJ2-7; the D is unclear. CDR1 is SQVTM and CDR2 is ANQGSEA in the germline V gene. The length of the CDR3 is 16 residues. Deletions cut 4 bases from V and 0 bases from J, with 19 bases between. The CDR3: CSVGGLPRLSSYEQYF. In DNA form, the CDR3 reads TGCAGCGTTGGAGGTCTGCCGCGACTGAGCTCCTACGAGCAGTACTTC.

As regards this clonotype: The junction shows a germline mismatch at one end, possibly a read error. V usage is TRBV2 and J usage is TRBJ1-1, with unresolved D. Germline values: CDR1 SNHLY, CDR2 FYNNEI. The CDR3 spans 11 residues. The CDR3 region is CASNLNSEAFF. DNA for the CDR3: TGTGCCAGCAATCTTAACAGTGAAGCTTTCTTT.

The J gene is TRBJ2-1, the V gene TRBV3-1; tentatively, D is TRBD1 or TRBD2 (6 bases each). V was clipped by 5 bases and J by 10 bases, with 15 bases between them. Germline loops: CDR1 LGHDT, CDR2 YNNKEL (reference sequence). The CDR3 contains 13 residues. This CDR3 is CASSDGGRVEQFF. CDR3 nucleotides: TGTGCCAGCAGCGACGGGGGCCGAGTGGAGCAGTTCTTC.